The 28 T cell receptor beta chains presented below share a single source sample, sequenced in a study of T cells of healthy individuals. A single record per CDR3 protein comes from TCRdb applying MiXCR to the 5' RACE reads. The sample records about 96,000 distinct CDR3 sequences, 15% to 20% being singletons. The receptors originated from a human donor in good health.

This clonotype was counted a few times. V is TRBV9 and J is TRBJ2-3; D is uncertain. This CDR3 spans 12 amino acids. CDR1 and CDR2 (germline): SGDLS, YYNGEE. Trimming cost V 5 bases and J 15 bases, with 19 bases left between them. This chain's CDR3 is CASSQGSHSFYF. DNA for the CDR3: TGTGCCAGCAGTCAAGGCAGCCACTCCTTCTATTTT.

This chain joins TRBV7-2 and TRBJ2-7; no definite D call. CDR3 length equals 15 residues. Germline V CDR1 and CDR2: SGHTA, FQGNSA. Trimming shortened V by 1 base and J by 0 bases, and 10 bases separated the two germline ends. The CDR3 reads CASSLESGSSYEQYF. The CDR3 nucleotides are TGTGCCAGCAGCTTAGAAAGTGGCAGCTCCTACGAGCAGTACTTC. The full variable domain, with the rest looked up from reference TRBV7-2 and TRBJ2-7, is GAGVSQSPSNKVTEKGKDVELRCDPISGHTALYWYRQSLGQGLEFLIYFQGNSAPDKSGLPSDRFSAERTGGSVSTLTIQRTQQEDSAVYLCASSLESGSSYEQYFGPGTRLTVT.

The chain's CDR3 is CASSFRTGVETQYF. The CDR3 DNA reads as TGTGCCAGCAGCTTCAGGACAGGAGTGGAGACCCAGTACTTC. The V and J genes are TRBV7-2 and TRBJ2-5, with 7 bases identical to TRBD1. Germline CDR1 reads SGHTA; CDR2 reads FQGNSA. This CDR3 has 14 amino acids. V was pared by 3 bases and J by 5 bases, with 6 bases of the junction left unmatched.

This clonotype was found many times. The J gene is TRBJ1-5, the V gene TRBV6-6; 7 nucleotides match TRBD1. Germline trimming cut 8 bases from V and 0 bases from J; bases unmatched to any gene: 7. Germline assignment: CDR1 MNHNY and CDR2 SVGAGI (reference sequence). The CDR3 is 15 residues long. CDR3 coding DNA: TGTGCCAGCGGGTTTACAGGGGATAGCAATCAGCCCCAGCATTTT. The encoded protein is CASGFTGDSNQPQHF.

This clonotype was observed many times. The chain joins TRBV4-1 to TRBJ1-2, with D uncertain. Trimming pared 0 bases from V and 2 bases from J, leaving 4 bases between. This CDR3 comprises 13 residues. CDR1 and CDR2 from the germline V gene are MGHRA and YSYEKL. DNA for the CDR3: TGCGCCAGCAGCCAAGATCACAACTATGGCTACACCTTC. Protein sequence: CASSQDHNYGYTF.

This chain uses TRBV25-1 with TRBJ2-3; D remains ambiguous. CDR1 MGHDK and CDR2 SYGVNS come from the germline V gene. V was clipped by 5 bases and J by 3 bases, with 15 bases between them. The CDR3 covers 15 residues. In DNA, the CDR3 is TGTGCCAGCAGTAAGGCCCTCCCCTTTACAGATACGCAGTATTTT. Translating it yields CASSKALPFTDTQYF.

This clonotype was detected only a few times. The rearrangement joins TRBV29-1 to TRBJ2-7; tentatively, D is TRBD2 (5 bases). Germline V lookup: CDR1 SQVTM, CDR2 ANQGSEA. The CDR3 covers 13 residues. Trimming took off 4 bases at V and 0 bases at J, with 10 bases between the two ends. The CDR3 nucleotides read TGCAGCGTTGGCGGGCGCTCCTCCTACGAGCAGTACTTC. As protein: CSVGGRSSYEQYF.

The rearrangement joins TRBV5-1 to TRBJ1-2; 8 bases map to TRBD1. Germline CDR1 SGHRS, CDR2 YFSETQ. V lost 4 bases, J lost 2 bases, and 7 bases stayed unmatched. The CDR3 runs to 15 residues. This CDR3 is CASSVSGTGNYGYTF. The DNA of the CDR3 is TGCGCCAGCAGCGTATCCGGGACAGGCAACTATGGCTACACCTTC.

In its sample, this clonotype was seen a few times. This chain links TRBV28 with TRBJ2-2; no reliable D call. The CDR3 loop spans 17 amino acids. V was shortened by 3 bases and J by 4 bases, with 18 bases between the two germline ends. In germline, CDR1 is MDHEN, CDR2 SYDVKM. CDR3 loop: CASSFSPLVSPTGELFF. As DNA, the CDR3 is TGTGCCAGCAGTTTTTCGCCCCTTGTCAGCCCCACCGGGGAGCTGTTTTTT.

This clonotype came up a few times. The DNA of the CDR3 is TGTGCCAGCAGTCCCGGACAGTTCCTTGAGCAGTTCTTC. It translates to CASSPGQFLEQFF. The chain joins TRBV27 to TRBJ2-1, with TRBD1 as a possible D gene (6 bases). The V end lost 5 bases, the J end lost 9 bases, and 14 bases lay between the germline ends. CDR1 and CDR2 from the germline V gene are MNHEY and SMNVEV (reference sequence). The CDR3 sequence is 13 residues long.

This clonotype was observed at least ten times. The chain combines TRBV20-1 with TRBJ1-5, with D possibly TRBD1 on 6 matching bases. Germline-derived CDR1 and CDR2 are DFQATT and SNEGSKA (reference sequence). CDR3 size: 15 residues. Trimming shortened V by 0 bases and J by 3 bases, and 12 bases separated the two germline ends. The CDR3 DNA sequence: TGCAGTGCTAGAGACTTGGCAGGGGACAATCAGCCCCAGCATTTT. This codes for CSARDLAGDNQPQHF.

This clonotype was observed a few times. This chain links TRBV2 with TRBJ1-5; 7 bases agree with TRBD1. In germline, CDR1 is SNHLY, CDR2 FYNNEI. The length of the CDR3 is 15 residues. Losses at the gene ends were 8 bases for V and 0 bases for J; bases not matched to a gene: 7. The CDR3: CASAGDRYSNQPQHF. The CDR3 region has the DNA TGTGCCAGCGCCGGGGACAGATATAGCAATCAGCCCCAGCATTTT. Using reference TRBV2 and TRBJ1-5 for the parts outside the CDR3, the full variable domain is EPEVTQTPSHQVTQMGQEVILRCVPISNHLYFYWYRQILGQKVEFLVSFYNNEISEKSEIFDDQFSVERPDGSNFTLKIRSTKLEDSAMYFCASAGDRYSNQPQHFGDGTRLSIL.

This clonotype showed up just a few times. The V call is TRBV28, the J call TRBJ2-5, with 10 bases aligning to TRBD1. CDR3 length: 15 amino acids. Germline CDR1 MDHEN, CDR2 SYDVKM. With V trimmed by 6 bases and J by 5 bases, 9 bases remained unmatched. CDR3 nucleotide sequence: TGTGCCAGCAGCCGCATTGGGACAGGGGACGAGACCCAGTACTTC. Translated: CASSRIGTGDETQYF.

The sample holds many counts of this clonotype. The V and J genes are TRBV20-1 and TRBJ2-1; 13 bases align to TRBD2. Unmatched junction bases numbered 9, after V lost 0 bases and J lost 4 bases. CDR1 and CDR2 from the germline V gene are DFQATT and SNEGSKA (reference sequence). The CDR3 has 18 residues. CDR3 bases: TGCAGTGCTAGAGACGAAGGACTAGCGGGAGACCTTTACAATGAGCAGTTCTTC. Protein product: CSARDEGLAGDLYNEQFF.

This clonotype turned up a few times. The chain has TRBV27 and TRBJ2-2; no reliable D call. The CDR3 is made up of 20 amino acids. V was pared by 5 bases and J by 2 bases, with 27 bases between. Germline values: CDR1 MNHEY, CDR2 SMNVEV (reference sequence). The CDR3 reads CASSPKPPKLGSPNTGELFF. CDR3 nucleotides: TGTGCCAGCAGTCCAAAACCGCCTAAATTGGGGTCCCCTAACACCGGGGAGCTGTTTTTT.

This clonotype was seen ten or more times. The V and J genes are TRBV24-1 and TRBJ2-1, with D maybe TRBD2 (6 bases). The CDR3 extends over 15 amino acids. Germline lookup yields CDR1 KGHDR and CDR2 SFDVKD. The germline V and J ends were trimmed by 9 bases and 5 bases, with 19 bases remaining between them. The DNA of the CDR3 is TGTGCCACCGGAGGGCAGGGTCAAGGCCACAATGAGCAGTTCTTC. It yields the protein CATGGQGQGHNEQFF.

This clonotype was picked up a small number of times. V and J are TRBV7-9 and TRBJ2-1, with 7 positions matching TRBD2. After removal of 5 bases from V and 9 bases from J, the junction contained 13 bases not matched to a gene. This CDR3 comprises 15 residues. Germline-derived CDR1 and CDR2 are SEHNR and FQNEAQ (reference sequence). The CDR3 coding sequence is TGTGCCAGCAGCCAGACTAGCAAAATCGCGGGTGAGCAGTTCTTC. Amino acid sequence: CASSQTSKIAGEQFF.

The chain employs TRBV10-3 and TRBJ2-3; D gene uncertain. V lost 5 bases and J 0 bases, leaving 3 bases between the germline ends. The germline CDR1 and CDR2 sequences are ENHRY and SYGVKD. This CDR3 has 12 amino acids. CDR3 amino acids: CAISLSTDTQYF. The CDR3 DNA reads as TGTGCCATCAGTCTTAGCACAGATACGCAGTATTTT.

There are a few counts of this clonotype. The chain employs TRBV4-2 and TRBJ1-2; D gene unclear. The CDR3 spans 16 residues. Looked up from germline, CDR1 is LGHNA and CDR2 is YNFKEQ. V was shortened by 0 bases and J by 2 bases, with 13 bases between the two germline ends. CDR3 nucleotide sequence: TGTGCCAGCAGCCAAGATCTACTGCAGGACAACTATGGCTACACCTTC. The encoded protein is CASSQDLLQDNYGYTF.

This chain's CDR3 is CASSSRATGTDTQYF. Here the CDR3 DNA reads TGCGCCAGCAGCTCCAGGGCCACGGGGACAGATACGCAGTATTTT. The chain links TRBV5-1 to TRBJ2-3; the D gene could be TRBD1 or TRBD2 (5 bases each). CDR3 length equals 15 residues. CDR1 SGHRS and CDR2 YFSETQ come from the germline V gene. Trimming cost V 3 bases and J 3 bases, with 14 bases left between them.

In its sample, this clonotype was seen a few times. This chain links TRBV15 with TRBJ2-1, with no clear D. Germline CDR1 is LNHNV and CDR2 is YYDKDF (reference sequence). The ends were cut back, 1 base at V and 1 base at J, with 8 bases in the middle. This CDR3 spans 15 amino acids. In nucleotides, the CDR3 is TGTGCCACCAGCAGAGCCGCGGATTCCTACAATGAGCAGTTCTTC. Its protein is CATSRAADSYNEQFF.

This clonotype was observed a few times. The chain employs TRBV10-3 and TRBJ2-3; D is unresolved. CDR1 ENHRY and CDR2 SYGVKD come from the germline V gene. This CDR3 is 13 amino acids long. Trimming cost V 3 bases and J 5 bases, with 9 bases left between them. The CDR3 is CAISERQQDTQYF. CDR3 sequence (DNA): TGTGCCATCAGTGAACGACAACAAGATACGCAGTATTTT.

Ten or more counts support this clonotype. The chain's CDR3 is CASSQDLFWGTRNEQFF. Here the CDR3 DNA reads TGTGCCAGCAGCCAAGATCTTTTTTGGGGGACCAGGAATGAGCAGTTCTTC. The chain couples TRBV14 to TRBJ2-1; D might be TRBD1 or TRBD2, each matching 5 bases. V dropped 0 bases and J dropped 7 bases, with 19 bases sitting between them. CDR1 is SGHDN and CDR2 is FVKESK in the germline V gene. This CDR3 is 17 amino acids long.

This clonotype was recorded a few times. The chain carries TRBV5-6 and TRBJ2-7; 9 bases agree with TRBD2. This CDR3 is 16 amino acids long. The germline CDR1 and CDR2 sequences are SGHDT and YYEEEE. The V gene end was trimmed by 0 bases and the J gene end by 4 bases; junction bases not matched to a gene: 8. The CDR3 spells CASSLDGSGSWYEQYF. CDR3 DNA sequence: TGTGCCAGCAGCTTGGATGGTAGCGGGAGTTGGTACGAGCAGTACTTC.

CDR3 DNA sequence: TGTGCCAGCACCCGGGACAGTATCACTGAAGCTTTCTTT. Its protein is CASTRDSITEAFF. The V call is TRBV28, the J call TRBJ1-1; 7 nucleotides line up with TRBD1. V dropped 7 bases and J dropped 4; count of bases not matched to a gene: 6. The CDR3 totals 13 residues. CDR1 and CDR2 from the germline V gene are MDHEN and SYDVKM.

The chain has TRBV6-2 or TRBV6-3 and TRBJ2-6; a weak D match, TRBD1 (6 bases). CDR1 is MNHEY and CDR2 is SVGEGT in the germline V gene. The CDR3 runs 16 residues. V was cut by 6 bases and J by 0 bases, with 12 bases left in between. The CDR3 DNA reads as TGTGCCAGCAGAAAAACAGGGATCTCTGGGGCCAACGTCCTGACTTTC. It is translated as CASRKTGISGANVLTF.

The chain joins TRBV28 to TRBJ2-2, with 7 positions matching TRBD2. There are 13 residues in the CDR3. J gave up 5 bases and V 8 bases, and 5 bases lay outside the gene matches. Germline-derived CDR1 and CDR2 are MDHEN and SYDVKM. The CDR3 loop reads CASVNGRTGELFF. CDR3 sequence (DNA): TGTGCCAGCGTGAACGGGAGGACCGGGGAGCTGTTTTTT.

This clonotype was counted ten times or more. V gene TRBV25-1 combines with J gene TRBJ2-1, with D unclear. V lost 6 bases, J lost 3 bases, and 6 bases lay in between. Germline lookup yields CDR1 MGHDK and CDR2 SYGVNS. The CDR3 covers 12 residues. The chain's CDR3 is CASRRVYNEQFF. The CDR3 region has the DNA TGTGCCAGCAGAAGAGTCTACAATGAGCAGTTCTTC.